Below are 29 T cell receptor beta chains sequenced from a single sample in a study of OX40 agonist ivuxolimab in advanced cancers. Using immunoSEQ multiplex PCR, the repertoire was profiled, and TCRdb retains in-frame clones only, with some absent. The top ten clones hold 25% to 35% of a sample with tens of thousands of clones, roughly nine tenths of them seen once. The source material was CD4+ or CD8+ T cells sorted from blood, sampled in a trial of the OX40 agonist ivuxolimab. These receptors came from an adult with an advanced solid tumor such as melanoma, head and neck, liver or kidney cancer.

The chain employs TRBV7-2 and TRBJ2-6; D possibly corresponds to TRBD1 (6 bases). Germline V CDR1 and CDR2: SGHTA, FQGNSA. The V end was cut by 4 bases, the J end by 2 bases, with 15 bases between. CDR3 length: 17 residues. The CDR3 here is CASSSTTGNPGANVLTF. DNA for the CDR3: TGTGCCAGCAGCTCAACTACAGGGAACCCTGGGGCCAACGTCCTGACTTTC.

This clone was found a few times. The V gene is TRBV13, the J gene TRBJ2-1; perhaps TRBD1 as D (6 bases). The CDR3 consists of 15 residues. Trimming took 6 bases from V and 8 from J, leaving 20 bases between them. CDR1 is PRHDT and CDR2 is FYEKMQ in the germline V gene (reference sequence). The CDR3 loop reads CASSPTPGAGDEQFF. DNA for the CDR3: TGTGCCAGCAGTCCTACGCCAGGGGCGGGCGATGAGCAGTTCTTC.

V gene TRBV30 combines with J gene TRBJ2-7; D is perhaps TRBD1 or TRBD2 (5 bases each). V shed 4 bases and J shed 0 bases, with 13 bases lying between them. This CDR3 has 14 amino acids. Looked up from germline, CDR1 is GTSNPN and CDR2 is SVGIG (reference sequence). The CDR3 nucleotides read TGTGCCTGGACACCCGGGGCCCCCTCCTACGAGCAGTACTTC. Protein product: CAWTPGAPSYEQYF.

The chain couples TRBV7-9 to TRBJ2-1, with TRBD1 identical over 12 bases. V lost 4 bases and J lost 8; bases outside the gene matches: 9. In germline, CDR1 is SEHNR, CDR2 FQNEAQ (reference sequence). The CDR3 covers 16 residues. In nucleotides, the CDR3 is TGTGCCAGCAGCTCTCTCCCGGGACAGGGGGCGGATGAGCAGTTCTTC. It specifies CASSSLPGQGADEQFF.

This clone is a singleton in its sample. CDR3 sequence: CASSVVDGYDEQFF. For the CDR3, the DNA is TGTGCCAGCAGCGTAGTTGACGGCTATGATGAGCAGTTCTTC. The J gene is TRBJ2-1, the V gene TRBV9; D gene unclear. This CDR3 is built from 14 residues. Germline V gene lookup returns CDR1 SGDLS and CDR2 YYNGEE. V was trimmed by 0 bases and J by 8 bases, leaving 12 bases between them.

Turning to this clone: Other nucleotide sequences in the sample specify the same CDR3. V is TRBV9 and J is TRBJ2-3; D ambiguous. CDR3 length equals 14 residues. Germline CDR1 SGDLS, CDR2 YYNGEE. Between the trimmed V and J ends, which lost 0 bases and 0 bases, there was a span of 5 bases. The CDR3 sequence: CASSVVGSTDTQYF. DNA for the CDR3: TGTGCCAGCAGCGTAGTGGGAAGCACAGATACGCAGTATTTT.

The chain has TRBV28 and TRBJ1-5, with 10 bases aligning to TRBD1. V lost 7 bases and J lost 0; bases outside the gene matches: 9. The germline CDR1 and CDR2 sequences are MDHEN and SYDVKM. This CDR3 has 17 amino acids. The CDR3 is CASNRTGGFYSNQPQHF. CDR3 DNA sequence: TGTGCCAGCAACCGGACAGGGGGATTTTATAGCAATCAGCCCCAGCATTTT.

The chain links TRBV6-5 to TRBJ1-1; D is uncertain. The germline V gene has CDR1 MNHEY and CDR2 SVGAGI. The CDR3 is 12 residues long. V dropped 0 bases and J dropped 7 bases, with 6 bases sitting between them. CDR3: CASSYSGSEAFF. CDR3 nucleotides: TGTGCCAGCAGTTACTCTGGCAGTGAAGCTTTCTTT.

The chain joins TRBV9 to TRBJ2-3; TRBD2 matches at 8 bases. The germline gives CDR1 SGDLS, CDR2 YYNGEE. J was trimmed by 2 bases and V by 3 bases; bases with no gene match: 5. The CDR3 has 15 amino acids. CDR3 sequence reads: CASSASGGDTDTQYF. The CDR3 nucleotides are TGTGCCAGCAGCGCTTCCGGGGGGGACACAGATACGCAGTATTTT.

V is TRBV2 and J is TRBJ2-2; D perhaps matches TRBD1 (5 bases). V shed 4 bases and J shed 6 bases, with 15 bases lying between them. CDR3 size: 15 residues. Germline V gives CDR1 SNHLY, CDR2 FYNNEI. The CDR3 region has the DNA TGTGCCAGCAGTGTCGGCAGGGCGGTTGCCGGGGAGCTGTTTTTT. It yields the protein CASSVGRAVAGELFF.

The V call is TRBV6-5, the J call TRBJ2-7, with D tentatively TRBD2 (6 bases). The CDR3 covers 14 residues. Germline V CDR1 and CDR2: MNHEY, SVGAGI. V was trimmed by 5 bases and J by 0 bases, leaving 11 bases between them. CDR3 nucleotides: TGTGCCAGCAGTCGGTCCGGGAGCTCCTACGAGCAGTACTTC. It specifies CASSRSGSSYEQYF.

The chain joins TRBV6-6 to TRBJ1-4; the D is unclear. CDR1 MNHNY and CDR2 SVGAGI come from the germline V gene (reference sequence). V was trimmed by 0 bases and J by 7 bases, leaving 12 bases between them. The CDR3 is made up of 15 amino acids. The CDR3 region has the DNA TGTGCCAGCAGTTACTCTGGGAATTTGGGTGAAAAACTGTTTTTT. It yields the protein CASSYSGNLGEKLFF.

V is TRBV7-8 and J is TRBJ2-3, with TRBD2 matching 11 bases. CDR1 and CDR2 (germline): SGHVS, FQNEAQ. The CDR3 totals 17 residues. J lost 5 bases, V lost 5 bases, and 12 bases had no gene match. The CDR3 DNA follows: TGTGCCAGCAGCCCGGTGGTTGACGGGACTAGCGGAGATACGCAGTATTTT. Amino acids: CASSPVVDGTSGDTQYF.

The chain employs TRBV21-1 and TRBJ2-3; the D call in the table, TRBD2, was not verified against the DNA. TRBV21-1 is a listed pseudogene. CDR3 length: 15 amino acids. The CDR3 DNA reads as TGTGCCAGCAGCAGCCTAGTTGCTAGCACAGATACGCAGTATTTT. This encodes CASSSLVASTDTQYF.

The chain carries TRBV6-1 and TRBJ1-1; maybe TRBD1 (6 bases). Deletions cut 8 bases from V and 1 base from J, with 17 bases between. This CDR3 region has 15 residues. The germline gives CDR1 MNHNS, CDR2 SASEGT. The CDR3 DNA follows: TGTGCCAGCTTAAGAAAGGGGGAGGCGAACACTGAAGCTTTCTTT. Amino acids: CASLRKGEANTEAFF.

The rearrangement joins TRBV10-3 to TRBJ1-1, with D possibly being TRBD1 (5 bases). V was shortened by 8 bases and J by 0 bases, with 13 bases between the two germline ends. Germline lookup yields CDR1 ENHRY and CDR2 SYGVKD. CDR3 size: 14 residues. The CDR3 DNA follows: TGTGCCATCGGGGGTCCCTCCTTGAACACTGAAGCTTTCTTT. Translated, it gives CAIGGPSLNTEAFF.

The genes are TRBV9 and TRBJ2-1; 8 bases align to TRBD1. The CDR3 is 11 residues long. Trimming cost V 3 bases and J 14 bases; bases outside gene matches: 4. The germline CDR1 and CDR2 sequences are SGDLS and YYNGEE. The CDR3 loop reads CASSDHRGKFF. The CDR3 DNA reads as TGTGCCAGCAGCGACCACAGGGGGAAGTTCTTC.

V is TRBV29-1 and J is TRBJ2-1, with 10 bases lining up with TRBD2. The CDR3 runs to 11 residues. The trim removed 8 bases at V and 7 bases at J, leaving 2 bases unmatched. Germline V gives CDR1 SQVTM, CDR2 ANQGSEA. The CDR3 DNA follows: TGCAGCTCGGGACTAGCGAATGAGCAGTTCTTC. This codes for CSSGLANEQFF.

The V and J genes are TRBV27 and TRBJ2-1; D unresolved. Looked up from germline, CDR1 is MNHEY and CDR2 is SMNVEV (reference sequence). CDR3 length equals 14 residues. The V gene lost 5 bases and the J gene lost 4 bases, with 12 bases spanning the gap. DNA of the CDR3: TGTGCCAGCAGTGCCAGGAGTACTTACAATGAGCAGTTCTTC. This gives the protein CASSARSTYNEQFF.

This chain links TRBV7-9 with TRBJ1-5; D ambiguous. Germline CDR1 SEHNR, CDR2 FQNEAQ (reference sequence). The V gene lost 5 bases and the J gene lost 3 bases, with 5 bases spanning the gap. The CDR3 length is 12 residues. The CDR3 spells CASSPPNQPQHF. The CDR3 region has the DNA TGTGCCAGCAGCCCCCCCAATCAGCCCCAGCATTTT.

CDR3 sequence: CATLNEITGTGELFF. In DNA form, the CDR3 reads TGTGCCACCCTCAACGAAATTACAGGAACCGGGGAGCTGTTTTTT. J is TRBJ2-2 and V is TRBV15, with D possibly TRBD1 on 5 matching bases. V lost 8 bases and J lost 5, with 18 bases in between. Germline CDR1 reads LNHNV; CDR2 reads YYDKDF (reference sequence). CDR3 length: 15 residues.

The chain joins TRBV7-2 to TRBJ2-7, with TRBD1 identical over 10 bases. Germline CDR1 reads SGHTA; CDR2 reads FQGNSA. Trimming took 10 bases from V and 4 from J; bases not matched to a gene: 10. There are 14 residues in the CDR3. CDR3 amino acids: CATQAGTGVYEQYF. The CDR3 DNA is TGTGCCACCCAAGCCGGGACAGGGGTGTACGAGCAGTACTTC.

The rearrangement links TRBV19 to TRBJ1-2; 11 bases fit TRBD1. V lost 7 bases, J lost 7 bases, and 11 bases stayed unmatched. The CDR3 length is 15 residues. Germline V CDR1 and CDR2: LNHDA, SQIVND (reference sequence). The CDR3: CASTPAGQGETGYTF. The CDR3, as DNA: TGTGCCAGTACCCCGGCGGGACAGGGGGAGACTGGCTACACCTTC.

The chain uses TRBV19 and TRBJ2-2; D is possibly TRBD2 (6 bases). Germline V gene data show CDR1 as LNHDA and CDR2 as SQIVND (reference sequence). The CDR3 spans 15 residues. Trimming left V 2 bases short and J 6 bases short, with 13 bases between. The CDR3 loop is CASSIPREIPGELFF. CDR3 in DNA: TGTGCCAGTAGTATACCTCGGGAGATCCCCGGGGAGCTGTTTTTT.

The chain combines TRBV27 with TRBJ1-2; 12 bases align to TRBD1. The CDR3 sequence is 15 residues long. V lost 7 bases to trimming and J lost 4 bases; unmatched junction nucleotides: 7. Per the germline V gene, CDR1 is MNHEY and CDR2 is SMNVEV (reference sequence). CDR3 sequence: CASTPGTGGSYGYTF. DNA of the CDR3: TGTGCCAGCACGCCCGGGACAGGGGGCAGCTATGGCTACACCTTC.

V is TRBV14 and J is TRBJ2-7; 8 nucleotides align to TRBD1. Germline V gene lookup returns CDR1 SGHDN and CDR2 FVKESK. Unmatched junction bases numbered 3, after V lost 5 bases and J lost 3 bases. There are 13 residues in the CDR3. The CDR3 reads CASSSDRGYEQYF. Here the CDR3 DNA reads TGTGCCAGCAGCTCAGACAGGGGCTACGAGCAGTACTTC.

The chain links TRBV29-1 to TRBJ2-7; D perhaps matches TRBD2 (5 bases). The CDR3 loop spans 14 amino acids. Germline V gene lookup returns CDR1 SQVTM and CDR2 ANQGSEA. V lost 1 base and J 2 bases, leaving 12 bases between the germline ends. Here the CDR3 DNA reads TGCAGCGTTGAAGGAGGGTCGGAAACCTACGAGCAGTACTTC. This encodes CSVEGGSETYEQYF.

The rearrangement joins TRBV11-1 to TRBJ2-7; D tentatively reads TRBD1 or TRBD2 (5 bases each). This CDR3 region has 14 residues. V was cut by 1 base and J by 1 base, with 8 bases left in between. Germline V gene sequence: CDR1 SGHAT, CDR2 FQDESV (reference sequence). CDR3 in amino acids: CASSLGGGSYEQYF. The CDR3 coding sequence is TGTGCCAGCAGCTTAGGTGGGGGTTCCTACGAGCAGTACTTC.

This clone came up once. The chain has TRBV18 and TRBJ2-2, with TRBD1 matching 9 bases. The CDR3 totals 16 residues. Trimming removed 4 bases from V and 7 bases from J; junction bases left unmatched: 10. Germline CDR1 KGHSH, CDR2 LQKENI. CDR3: CASSLPGQGVSGELFF. CDR3 nucleotide sequence: TGTGCCAGCTCACTACCGGGACAGGGCGTCAGCGGGGAGCTGTTTTTT.